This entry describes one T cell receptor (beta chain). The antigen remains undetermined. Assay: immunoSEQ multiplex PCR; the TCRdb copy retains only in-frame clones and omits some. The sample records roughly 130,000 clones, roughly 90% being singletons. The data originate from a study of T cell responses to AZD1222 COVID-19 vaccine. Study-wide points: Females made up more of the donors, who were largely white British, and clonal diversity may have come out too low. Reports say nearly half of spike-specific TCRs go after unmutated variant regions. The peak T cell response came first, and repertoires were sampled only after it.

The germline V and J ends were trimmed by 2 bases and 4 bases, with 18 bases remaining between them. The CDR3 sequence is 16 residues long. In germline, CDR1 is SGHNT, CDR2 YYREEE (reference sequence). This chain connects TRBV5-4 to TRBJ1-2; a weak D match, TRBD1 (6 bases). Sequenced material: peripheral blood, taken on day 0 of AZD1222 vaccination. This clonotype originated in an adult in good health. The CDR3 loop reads CASSFPGVRGGYGYTF. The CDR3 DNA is TGTGCCAGCAGCTTTCCGGGGGTCAGGGGAGGCTATGGCTACACCTTC. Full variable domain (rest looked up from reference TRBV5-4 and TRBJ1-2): ETGVTQSPTHLIKTRGQQVTLRCSSQSGHNTVSWYQQALGQGPQFIFQYYREEENGRGNFPPRFSGLQFPNYSSELNVNALELDDSALYLCASSFPGVRGGYGYTFGSGTRLTVV.